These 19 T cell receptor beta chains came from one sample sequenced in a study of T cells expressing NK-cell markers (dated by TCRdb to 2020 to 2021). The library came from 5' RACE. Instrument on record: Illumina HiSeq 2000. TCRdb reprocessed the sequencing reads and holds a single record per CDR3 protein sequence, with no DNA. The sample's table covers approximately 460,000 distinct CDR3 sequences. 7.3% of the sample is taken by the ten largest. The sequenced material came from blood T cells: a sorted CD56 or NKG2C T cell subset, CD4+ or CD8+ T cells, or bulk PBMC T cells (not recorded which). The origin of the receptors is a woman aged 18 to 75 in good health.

CDR3 loop: CASSQESLVVGDNEQFF. The chain links TRBV3-1 to TRBJ2-1; the D call from TCRdb, TRBD2, cannot be confirmed without DNA. Germline V gene sequence: CDR1 LGHDT, CDR2 YNNKEL (reference sequence). This CDR3 has 17 residues.

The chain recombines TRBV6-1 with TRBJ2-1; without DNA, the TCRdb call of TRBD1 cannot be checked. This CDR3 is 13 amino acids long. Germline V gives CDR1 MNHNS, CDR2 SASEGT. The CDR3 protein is CASSPWGAGEQFF.

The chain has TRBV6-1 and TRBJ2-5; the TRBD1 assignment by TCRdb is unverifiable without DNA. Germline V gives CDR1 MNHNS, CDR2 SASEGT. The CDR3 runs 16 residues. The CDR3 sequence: CASSLARGGTQETQYF.

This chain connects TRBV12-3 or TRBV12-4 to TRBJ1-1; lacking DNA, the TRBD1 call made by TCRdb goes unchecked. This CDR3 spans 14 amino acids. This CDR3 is CASRATGQITEAFF.

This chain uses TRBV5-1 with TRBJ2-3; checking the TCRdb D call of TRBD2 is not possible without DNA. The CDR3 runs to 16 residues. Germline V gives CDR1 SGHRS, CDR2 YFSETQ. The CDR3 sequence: CASSLDLSGSTDTQYF.

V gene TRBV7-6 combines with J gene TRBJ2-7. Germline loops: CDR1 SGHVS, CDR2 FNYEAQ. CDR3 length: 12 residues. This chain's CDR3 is CASSLAWDEQYF.

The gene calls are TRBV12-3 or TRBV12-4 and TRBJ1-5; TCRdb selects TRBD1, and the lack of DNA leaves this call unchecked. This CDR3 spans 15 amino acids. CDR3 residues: CASSATGMGNQPQHF.

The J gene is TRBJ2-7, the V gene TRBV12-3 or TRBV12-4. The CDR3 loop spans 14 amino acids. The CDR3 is CASSLALAYYEQYF.

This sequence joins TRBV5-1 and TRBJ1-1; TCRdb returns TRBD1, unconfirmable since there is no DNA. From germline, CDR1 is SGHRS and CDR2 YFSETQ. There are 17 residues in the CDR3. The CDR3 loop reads CASSSPSVQGLNTEAFF.

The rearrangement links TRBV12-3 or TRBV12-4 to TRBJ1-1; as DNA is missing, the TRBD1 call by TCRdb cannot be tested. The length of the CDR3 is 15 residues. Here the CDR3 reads CASSPGTGANTEAFF.

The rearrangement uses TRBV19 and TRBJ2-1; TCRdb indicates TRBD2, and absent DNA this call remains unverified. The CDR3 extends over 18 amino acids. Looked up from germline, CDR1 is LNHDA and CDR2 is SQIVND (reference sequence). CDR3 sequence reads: CASTLAGRLSLGYNEQFF.

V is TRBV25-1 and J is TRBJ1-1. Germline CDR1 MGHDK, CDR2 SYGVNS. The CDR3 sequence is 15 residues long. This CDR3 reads CASIRAGVVNTEAFF. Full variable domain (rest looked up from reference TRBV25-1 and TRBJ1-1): EADIYQTPRYLVIGTGKKITLECSQTMGHDKMYWYQQDPGMELHLIHYSYGVNSTEKGDLSSESTVSRIRTEHFPLTLESARPSHTSQYLCASIRAGVVNTEAFFGQGTRLTVV.

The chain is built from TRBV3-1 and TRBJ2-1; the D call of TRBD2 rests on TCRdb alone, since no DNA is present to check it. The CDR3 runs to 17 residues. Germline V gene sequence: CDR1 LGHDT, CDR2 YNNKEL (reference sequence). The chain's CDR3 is CASSPGLAGALFNEQFF.

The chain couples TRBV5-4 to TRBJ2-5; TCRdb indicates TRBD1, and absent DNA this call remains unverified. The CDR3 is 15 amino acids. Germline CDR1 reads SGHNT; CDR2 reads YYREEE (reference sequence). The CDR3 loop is CASSLERQGQETQYF.

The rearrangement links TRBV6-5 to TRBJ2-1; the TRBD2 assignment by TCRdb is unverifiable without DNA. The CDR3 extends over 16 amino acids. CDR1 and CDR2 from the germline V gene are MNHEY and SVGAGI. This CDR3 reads CASSYSGLAGINEQFF.

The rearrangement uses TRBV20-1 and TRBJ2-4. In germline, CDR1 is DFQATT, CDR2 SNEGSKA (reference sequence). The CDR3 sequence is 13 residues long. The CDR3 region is CSAGQLTVNIQYF.

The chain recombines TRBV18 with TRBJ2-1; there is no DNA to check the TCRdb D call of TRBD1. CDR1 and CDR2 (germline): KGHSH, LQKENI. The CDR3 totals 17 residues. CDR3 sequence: CASSRGQGPYSYNEQFF.

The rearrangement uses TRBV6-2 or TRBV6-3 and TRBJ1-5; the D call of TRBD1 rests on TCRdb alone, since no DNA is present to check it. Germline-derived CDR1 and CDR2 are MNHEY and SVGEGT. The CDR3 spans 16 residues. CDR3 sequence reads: CASSTTGGFGNQPQHF.

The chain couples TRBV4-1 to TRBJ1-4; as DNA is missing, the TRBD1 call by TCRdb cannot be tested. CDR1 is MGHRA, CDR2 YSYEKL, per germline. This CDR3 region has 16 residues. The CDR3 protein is CASSQSPVTGGEKLFF.